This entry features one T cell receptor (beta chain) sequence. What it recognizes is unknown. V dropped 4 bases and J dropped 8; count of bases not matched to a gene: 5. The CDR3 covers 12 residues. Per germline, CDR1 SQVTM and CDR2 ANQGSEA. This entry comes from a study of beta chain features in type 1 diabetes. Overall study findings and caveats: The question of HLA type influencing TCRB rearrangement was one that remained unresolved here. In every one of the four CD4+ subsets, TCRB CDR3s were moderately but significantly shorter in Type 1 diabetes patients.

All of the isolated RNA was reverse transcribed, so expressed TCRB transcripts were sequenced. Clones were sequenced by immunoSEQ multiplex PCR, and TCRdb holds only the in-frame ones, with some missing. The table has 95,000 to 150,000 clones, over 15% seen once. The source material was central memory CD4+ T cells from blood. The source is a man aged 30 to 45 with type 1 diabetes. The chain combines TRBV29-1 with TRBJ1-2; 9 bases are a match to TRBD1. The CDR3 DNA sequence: TGCAGCGTTGTACAGGGGGCGGAGGGCTACACCTTC. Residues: CSVVQGAEGYTF.